These T cell receptor beta chains were read from a single sample in a study of blood T cell repertoires in COVID-19. Clones were read by immunoSEQ multiplex PCR, and TCRdb kept only the in-frame ones, dropping some. The repertoire holds 200,000 to 300,000 clones, 86% seen once, with roughly 3.3% in the top ten. Sequences were obtained from PBMCs or T cells enriched from blood (not recorded which). The origin of the receptors is a woman between 40 and 50 years old with acute COVID-19. CDR3s include the opening cysteine and the closing phenylalanine or tryptophan. The D gene is left open where the match is weak. A row's size may be missing; if present it is once, few, many or a size class.

TRBJ2-3	TRBV6-2/TRBV6-3	NA	TRBD1	CASSDPGQGTSTILFEYF	TGTGCCAGCAGTGACCCGGGACAGGGTACGTCAACGATTTTGTTCGAGTATTTT
TRBJ1-4	TRBV5-1	NA	TRBD1	CASSVDRVDEKLFF	TGCGCCAGCAGCGTGGACAGGGTGGATGAAAAACTGTTTTTT
TRBJ2-7	TRBV9	NA	TRBD2	CASSPQKTSGISYEQYF	TGTGCCAGCAGCCCACAGAAGACTAGCGGGATTTCCTACGAGCAGTACTTC
TRBJ2-7	TRBV5-4	few	NA	CASSLEPGTYEQYF	TGTGCCAGCAGCTTGGAGCCGGGTACCTACGAGCAGTACTTC
TRBJ1-5	TRBV28	NA	TRBD1	CASSATGAGNQPQHF	TGTGCCAGCAGTGCCACAGGGGCCGGGAATCAGCCCCAGCATTTT
TRBJ2-7	TRBV14	NA	TRBD2	CASSQHLAGGAGSYEQYF	TGTGCCAGCAGCCAACACCTAGCGGGAGGTGCCGGCTCCTACGAGCAGTACTTC
TRBJ2-1	TRBV7-2	NA	TRBD2	CAYREGAGNEQFF	TGTGCCTATCGGGAGGGAGCAGGGAATGAGCAGTTCTTC
TRBJ1-2	TRBV24-1	NA	NA	CATSDSKTGLGYTF	TGTGCCACCAGTGACTCTAAGACAGGCCTTGGCTACACCTTC
TRBJ1-2	TRBV30	once	NA	CAWSFSAGNYGYTF	TGTGCCTGGAGTTTCTCAGCGGGGAACTATGGCTACACCTTC
TRBJ2-7	TRBV14	NA	NA	CASSQEGLAARYEQYF	TGTGCCAGCAGCCAAGAAGGGCTAGCTGCCCGTTACGAGCAGTACTTC
TRBJ1-2	TRBV7-2	NA	TRBD1	CASSSGQGHGYTF	TGTGCCAGCAGCTCGGGACAGGGACATGGCTACACCTTC
TRBJ1-3	TRBV12-3/TRBV12-4	NA	NA	CASSLGLNTIYF	TGTGCCAGCAGTTTAGGTCTAAACACCATATATTTT
TRBJ2-3	TRBV5-4	NA	NA	CASSGGGGRTDTQYF	TGTGCCAGCAGTGGGGGAGGCGGCAGGACAGATACGCAGTATTTT
TRBJ2-1	TRBV6-6	NA	NA	CASSYSGLGWDNEQFF	TGTGCCAGCAGTTACAGCGGGTTAGGGTGGGACAATGAGCAGTTCTTC
TRBJ1-1	TRBV18	NA	NA	CASSPREYTEAFF	TGTGCCAGCTCACCAAGGGAGTACACTGAAGCTTTCTTT
TRBJ2-7	TRBV11-3	few	NA	CASSTRSGASYEQYF	TGTGCCAGCAGCACACGTAGCGGAGCATCCTACGAGCAGTACTTC
TRBJ2-3	TRBV7-9	NA	NA	CASSPGGQALGPQYF	TGTGCCAGCAGCCCGGGGGGCCAGGCGCTAGGTCCGCAGTATTTT
TRBJ2-1	TRBV9	NA	TRBD2	CASSVSGSSYNEQFF	TGTGCCAGCAGCGTAAGCGGGAGCTCCTACAATGAGCAGTTCTTC
TRBJ1-4	TRBV29-1	NA	TRBD1	CSAKGQGNEKLFF	TGCAGCGCCAAGGGACAGGGTAATGAAAAACTGTTTTTT
TRBJ1-1	TRBV19	NA	TRBD1	CASSLHRGRNTEAFF	TGTGCCAGTAGCCTGCACAGGGGGCGGAACACTGAAGCTTTCTTT
TRBJ1-2	TRBV12-5	NA	NA	CASGLVTGSKGYTF	TGTGCTAGTGGTTTGGTAACAGGGTCGAAAGGCTACACCTTC
TRBJ1-4	TRBV7-9	NA	NA	CASSRRQSINEKLFF	TGTGCCAGCAGCCGCCGACAGAGTATTAATGAAAAACTGTTTTTT
TRBJ1-2	TRBV19	NA	NA	CASSIDRVYGYTF	TGTGCCAGTAGTATAGATCGGGTCTATGGCTACACCTTC
TRBJ1-4	TRBV5-1	NA	NA	CASSPIQGEKLFF	TGCGCCAGCAGCCCGATCCAGGGGGAAAAACTGTTTTTT
TRBJ2-7	TRBV28	NA	NA	CASSLSKSYEQYF	TGTGCCAGCAGTTTGAGCAAGTCCTACGAGCAGTACTTC
TRBJ2-1	TRBV7-2	NA	TRBD1	CASSLTGGYGEQFF	TGTGCCAGCAGCTTAACAGGGGGCTATGGTGAGCAGTTCTTC
TRBJ1-6	TRBV25-1	NA	TRBD1	CASSEHRGLNSPLHF	TGTGCCAGCAGTGAACACAGGGGGCTGAATTCACCCCTCCACTTT
TRBJ1-6	TRBV25-1	NA	NA	CASSESGGSSYNSPLHF	TGTGCCAGCAGTGAATCCGGGGGGAGCTCCTATAATTCACCCCTCCACTTT
TRBJ1-1	TRBV9	NA	NA	CASSHPLSPGQNTEAFF	TGTGCCAGCAGCCATCCCCTCTCTCCGGGACAGAACACTGAAGCTTTCTTT
TRBJ2-1	TRBV5-1	once	NA	CASRPSESSYNEQFF	TGCGCCAGCAGGCCTAGCGAGAGCTCCTACAATGAGCAGTTCTTC
TRBJ1-2	TRBV6-5	NA	NA	CASSDSWSGYTF	TGTGCCAGCAGTGACTCTTGGAGCGGCTACACCTTC
TRBJ2-7	TRBV2	NA	NA	CASSDQIYEQYF	TGTGCCAGCAGTGATCAGATCTACGAGCAGTACTTC
TRBJ1-5	TRBV19	NA	NA	CASSMVSVKPQHF	TGTGCCAGTAGTATGGTGTCGGTGAAGCCCCAGCATTTT
TRBJ2-7	TRBV4-1	NA	NA	CASSQSFRVYEQYF	TGCGCCAGCAGCCAATCGTTCCGCGTCTACGAGCAGTACTTC
TRBJ2-1	TRBV6-1	NA	TRBD2	CASSDQLAGRNEQFF	TGTGCCAGCAGTGACCAACTAGCGGGAAGGAATGAGCAGTTCTTC
TRBJ1-6	TRBV27	NA	TRBD1	CASSLLGTGVYSPLHF	TGTGCCAGCAGTTTATTAGGGACAGGGGTTTATTCACCCCTCCACTTT
TRBJ2-2	TRBV11-3	NA	NA	CASSPETGELFF	TGTGCCAGCAGTCCAGAAACCGGGGAGCTGTTTTTT
TRBJ1-1	TRBV10-1	once	TRBD1	CASRGTEGPSMNTEAFF	TGCGCCAGCAGGGGGACAGAGGGGCCTTCCATGAACACTGAAGCTTTCTTT
TRBJ2-7	TRBV9	once	NA	CASSVDGSRSYEQYF	TGTGCCAGCAGCGTAGACGGGAGTCGCTCCTACGAGCAGTACTTC
TRBJ2-3	TRBV5-5	few	NA	CASSSGGITDTQYF	TGTGCCAGCAGCTCAGGAGGGATCACAGATACGCAGTATTTT
TRBJ2-3	TRBV6-4	NA	TRBD1	CASSDGQGADTQYF	TGTGCCAGCAGTGACGGACAGGGGGCAGATACGCAGTATTTT
TRBJ2-7	TRBV3-1/TRBV3-2	NA	NA	CASSRQGAYEQYF	TGTGCCAGCAGCCGACAAGGGGCCTACGAGCAGTACTTC
TRBJ2-3	TRBV11-3	NA	NA	CASSPPSVDTQYF	TGTGCCAGCAGCCCCCCCTCCGTAGATACGCAGTATTTT
TRBJ2-7	TRBV7-6	NA	TRBD1	CASSSTRGTGTSYEQYF	TGTGCCAGCAGCTCAACGAGAGGGACAGGGACCTCCTACGAGCAGTACTTC
TRBJ1-5	TRBV25-1	few	NA	CASRETGLHQPQHF	TGTGCCAGCCGTGAGACAGGTCTTCATCAGCCCCAGCATTTT
TRBJ2-5	TRBV7-9	NA	NA	CASSLGGVTETQYF	TGTGCCAGCAGCTTAGGAGGAGTCACCGAGACCCAGTACTTC
TRBJ2-5	TRBV27	NA	TRBD2	CASRQGLAETQYF	TGTGCCAGCAGGCAGGGACTAGCAGAGACCCAGTACTTC